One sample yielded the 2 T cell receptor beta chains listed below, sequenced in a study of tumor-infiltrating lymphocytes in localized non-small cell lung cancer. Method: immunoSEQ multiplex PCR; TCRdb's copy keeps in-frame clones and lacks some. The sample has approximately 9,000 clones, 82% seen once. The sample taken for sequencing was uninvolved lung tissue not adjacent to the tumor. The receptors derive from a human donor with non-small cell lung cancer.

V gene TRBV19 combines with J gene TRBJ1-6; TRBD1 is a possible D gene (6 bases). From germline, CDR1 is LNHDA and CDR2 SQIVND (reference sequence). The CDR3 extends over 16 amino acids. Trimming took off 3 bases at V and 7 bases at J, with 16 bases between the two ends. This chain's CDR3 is CASSIRLGQGNSPLHF. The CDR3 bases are TGTGCCAGTAGTATCCGTTTAGGTCAGGGGAATTCACCCCTCCACTTT.

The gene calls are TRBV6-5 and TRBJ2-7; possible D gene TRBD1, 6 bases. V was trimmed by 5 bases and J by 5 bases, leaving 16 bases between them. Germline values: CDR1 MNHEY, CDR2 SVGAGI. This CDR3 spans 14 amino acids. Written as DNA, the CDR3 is TGTGCCAGCAGTACCCCAGGGGTCGGCGACGAGCAGTACTTC. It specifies CASSTPGVGDEQYF.